This is a list of T cell receptor beta chains from one sample in a study of shared clonotypes between healthy human individuals. TCRdb's table, derived via immunoSEQ multiplex PCR, lists solely in-frame clones and lacks some. Among nearly 600,000 clones listed, 95% to 96% were seen once. Sequences were obtained from naive CD8+ T cells sorted from blood. The receptors derive from a woman aged 25-40 years in good health. Each CDR3 is given with its conserved first and last residue. A D gene is named only where the DNA matches it firmly. Clone sizes are given selectively: once, few, many, or a class where the clone is expanded.

V gene,J gene,D gene,clone size,CDR3 protein,CDR3 DNA
TRBV4-1,TRBJ1-5,NA,NA,CASSQELVNQPQHF,TGCGCCAGCAGCCAAGAGTTGGTTAATCAGCCCCAGCATTTT
TRBV7-3,TRBJ2-3,TRBD2,NA,CASSSVGGGSTDTQYF,TGTGCCAGCAGCTCAGTGGGCGGGGGGAGCACAGATACGCAGTATTTT
TRBV9,TRBJ2-2,TRBD2,once,CASSSRGPQALAETTGELFF,TGTGCCAGCAGCTCGAGGGGCCCGCAGGCACTAGCGGAAACCACCGGGGAGCTGTTTTTT
TRBV27,TRBJ2-3,NA,NA,CASRGPTDTQYF,TGTGCCAGCAGAGGGCCGACAGATACGCAGTATTTT
TRBV28,TRBJ1-5,NA,once,CASSIQAYNQPQHF,TGTGCCAGCAGTATACAGGCCTACAATCAGCCCCAGCATTTT
TRBV7-9,TRBJ2-1,NA,NA,CASSFVGAGGEQFF,TGTGCCAGCAGCTTTGTGGGGGCTGGCGGTGAGCAGTTCTTC
TRBV11-2,TRBJ2-3,TRBD2,NA,CASSSLTSGSFTDTQYF,TGTGCCAGCAGCTCCTTGACTAGCGGAAGCTTCACAGATACGCAGTATTTT
TRBV9,TRBJ2-2,TRBD2,NA,CASSVAGGTGELFF,TGTGCCAGCAGCGTAGCGGGGGGGACCGGGGAGCTGTTTTTT
TRBV28,TRBJ1-2,NA,NA,CASSPVGYYGYTF,TGTGCCAGCAGCCCCGTGGGGTATTATGGCTACACCTTC
TRBV9,TRBJ2-7,TRBD1,NA,CASSTSGTGRLEQYF,TGTGCCAGCAGCACCTCCGGGACAGGGAGACTCGAGCAGTACTTC
TRBV29-1,TRBJ2-7,NA,NA,CSVVAGFYEQYF,TGCAGCGTTGTTGCGGGATTCTACGAGCAGTACTTC
TRBV7-3,TRBJ2-1,NA,NA,CASSFFGGTSYNEQFF,TGTGCCAGCAGCTTCTTTGGGGGAACCTCCTACAATGAGCAGTTCTTC
TRBV27,TRBJ2-1,TRBD2,NA,CASSPLGGVNEQFF,TGTGCCAGCAGTCCCCTTGGGGGGGTCAATGAGCAGTTCTTC
TRBV19,TRBJ2-3,NA,once,CASTEGFADTQYF,TGTGCCAGTACGGAGGGTTTCGCAGATACGCAGTATTTT
TRBV5-1,TRBJ2-1,TRBD2,NA,CASSLERLAANEQFF,TGCGCCAGCAGCTTGGAGAGACTAGCAGCGAATGAGCAGTTCTTC
TRBV5-1,TRBJ2-7,NA,NA,CASSSPSGTLSYEQYF,TGCGCCAGCAGCTCACCGTCCGGGACACTCTCCTACGAGCAGTACTTC
TRBV27,TRBJ2-7,TRBD2,NA,CASSPRGGYEQYF,TGTGCCAGCAGTCCACGGGGGGGATACGAGCAGTACTTC
TRBV4-2,TRBJ2-7,NA,NA,CASSPTGTPGYEQYF,TGTGCCAGCAGCCCAACCGGGACGCCAGGCTACGAGCAGTACTTC
TRBV7-9,TRBJ2-3,NA,NA,CASTSSEETDTQYF,TGTGCCAGCACATCGTCAGAAGAGACAGATACGCAGTATTTT
TRBV29-1,TRBJ2-7,TRBD2,NA,CSVERGRDEQYF,TGCAGCGTTGAACGTGGGAGGGACGAGCAGTACTTC
TRBV25-1,TRBJ1-2,NA,NA,CASSESGRADGYTF,TGTGCCAGCAGTGAATCCGGCAGGGCCGATGGCTACACCTTC
TRBV23-1,TRBJ2-4,NA,NA,CASRLQGELSKNIQYF,TGCGCCAGCAGGCTACAGGGAGAGTTGTCCAAAAACATTCAGTACTTC
TRBV28,TRBJ1-4,TRBD1,NA,CASSFVTGGNEKLFF,TGTGCCAGCAGTTTCGTGACAGGGGGGAATGAAAAACTGTTTTTT
TRBV7-9,TRBJ2-2,NA,NA,CASSFATSTGELFF,TGTGCCAGCAGCTTCGCGACAAGCACCGGGGAGCTGTTTTTT
TRBV28,TRBJ2-3,NA,NA,CASNDGGSSTDTQYF,TGTGCCAGCAACGATGGCGGTTCGTCCACAGATACGCAGTATTTT
TRBV11-2,TRBJ2-1,NA,once,CASSLVPGEQFF,TGTGCCAGCAGCTTAGTGCCCGGTGAGCAGTTCTTC
TRBV5-6,TRBJ1-2,NA,NA,CASSPGQFGYTF,TGTGCCAGCAGCCCTGGACAGTTTGGCTACACCTTC
TRBV28,TRBJ2-2,NA,NA,CASSLGPKANTGELFF,TGTGCCAGCAGTTTAGGTCCGAAGGCGAACACCGGGGAGCTGTTTTTT
TRBV7-8,TRBJ2-7,NA,NA,CASSQARGSPTYEQYF,TGTGCCAGCAGTCAAGCGCGGGGCTCACCCACCTACGAGCAGTACTTC
TRBV4-1,TRBJ2-7,TRBD2,NA,CASSQGLAGAYEQYF,TGCGCCAGCAGTCAAGGACTAGCGGGAGCCTACGAGCAGTACTTC
TRBV11-2,TRBJ2-1,NA,NA,CASSLVHEQFF,TGTGCCAGCAGCCTAGTCCATGAGCAGTTCTTC
TRBV4-1,TRBJ2-7,NA,NA,CASSPHPNLRAYEQYF,TGCGCCAGCAGCCCCCACCCCAACCTGAGGGCCTACGAGCAGTACTTC
TRBV28,TRBJ1-1,NA,NA,CASSWGTEAFF,TGTGCCAGCAGTTGGGGGACTGAAGCTTTCTTT
TRBV7-9,TRBJ1-1,NA,few,CASSFFNTEAFF,TGTGCCAGCAGCTTCTTTAACACTGAAGCTTTCTTT
TRBV19,TRBJ2-7,TRBD1,NA,CASTPGQGSYEQYF,TGTGCCAGTACTCCGGGACAGGGGTCCTACGAGCAGTACTTC
TRBV28,TRBJ2-1,TRBD1,NA,CASSGDQRQGHIPSSYNEQFF,TGTGCCAGCAGCGGAGACCAAAGACAGGGGCACATACCGAGCTCCTACAATGAGCAGTTCTTC
TRBV28,TRBJ1-1,TRBD1,once,CASRSGGRDLVAFF,TGTGCCAGCAGATCAGGGGGGCGCGATTTGGTAGCTTTCTTT
TRBV29-1,TRBJ1-1,NA,once,CSARTENTEAFF,TGCAGCGCAAGGACGGAGAACACTGAAGCTTTCTTT
TRBV27,TRBJ1-4,TRBD1,NA,CASSLGTGGKKLFF,TGTGCCAGCAGTTTAGGGACAGGGGGGAAAAAACTGTTTTTT
TRBV13,TRBJ2-4,NA,NA,CASSSAQAKNIQYF,TGTGCCAGCAGCTCAGCCCAAGCCAAAAACATTCAGTACTTC
TRBV9,TRBJ1-1,NA,few,CASSVGASTEAFF,TGTGCCAGCAGCGTAGGGGCTAGCACTGAAGCTTTCTTT
TRBV6-4,TRBJ1-4,NA,NA,CASSASPTRGEKLFF,TGTGCCAGCAGTGCTTCTCCGACGAGGGGTGAAAAACTGTTTTTT
TRBV7-8,TRBJ2-7,NA,NA,CASSLGSSQYEQYF,TGTGCCAGCAGCTTAGGATCCAGCCAATACGAGCAGTACTTC
TRBV28,TRBJ1-1,TRBD1,NA,CASNRGWGTEAFF,TGTGCCAGTAACAGGGGATGGGGCACTGAAGCTTTCTTT
TRBV2,TRBJ1-2,NA,NA,CASSDSGIGGVFYGYTF,TGTGCCAGCAGTGATTCAGGGATAGGGGGAGTTTTCTATGGCTACACCTTC
TRBV4-2,TRBJ1-5,NA,NA,CASSQVDRGVGQPQHF,TGTGCCAGCAGCCAAGTCGACCGCGGGGTAGGTCAGCCCCAGCATTTT
TRBV19,TRBJ2-5,NA,NA,CASTNTGWDETQYF,TGTGCCAGTACCAACACAGGGTGGGACGAGACCCAGTACTTC
TRBV28,TRBJ2-5,NA,NA,CASRPAVGAVVGETQYF,TGTGCCAGCAGACCTGCCGTGGGGGCGGTAGTTGGGGAGACCCAGTACTTC
TRBV7-9,TRBJ2-2,TRBD1,NA,CASSLGTGGARTGELFF,TGTGCCAGCAGCCTCGGGACAGGGGGCGCGAGGACCGGGGAGCTGTTTTTT
TRBV5-4,TRBJ2-7,NA,NA,CASSSTESSYEQYF,TGTGCCAGCAGCTCGACAGAGAGCTCCTACGAGCAGTACTTC
TRBV27,TRBJ1-5,NA,NA,CASSFSPGQPQHF,TGTGCCAGCAGTTTCTCTCCGGGACAGCCCCAGCATTTT
TRBV27,TRBJ1-2,NA,NA,CASSGAGAGGYTF,TGTGCCAGCAGTGGAGCAGGGGCTGGCGGCTACACCTTC
TRBV6-5,TRBJ1-1,NA,NA,CASSYPGGGTEAFF,TGTGCCAGCAGTTACCCCGGGGGGGGAACTGAAGCTTTCTTT